This section outlines one T cell receptor beta chain sequence together with its context. Preparation of the TCRbeta library involved a method that used unique molecular identifiers. From the PCR reads, TCRdb called clonotypes with MiXCR, one entry per CDR3 protein. Altogether around 380,000 distinct CDR3 sequences are present, about 11% being singletons, with the ten largest covering 4.5% to 6.5%. This sample was included in a study of T-cell reconstitution after alpha-beta-depleted transplantation in children. This sequence originates from a human donor who donated a stem cell graft to a child with acute myeloid leukemia. Material: PBMCs from the stem cell graft donor, obtained from the stem cell graft.

Here the CDR3 reads CASSQEAGAPSTDTQYF. The CDR3 bases are TGCGCCAGCAGCCAGGAAGCAGGGGCTCCTAGCACAGATACGCAGTATTTT. The V and J genes are TRBV4-1 and TRBJ2-3; D is perhaps TRBD1 (6 bases). V was pared by 3 bases and J by 0 bases, with 16 bases between. There are 17 residues in the CDR3. Per the germline V gene, CDR1 is MGHRA and CDR2 is YSYEKL.